This passage covers 28 T cell receptor beta chains from one sample sequenced in a study of shared clonotypes between healthy human individuals. Using immunoSEQ multiplex PCR, the repertoire was profiled, and TCRdb retains in-frame clones only, with some absent. The repertoire has some 2 million clones, 85% to 95% of them found once; the top ten carry approximately 0.13%. Sequenced sample: naive CD4+ T cells sorted from blood. Subset given: CD45RA+ positively selected. These receptors were taken from a man aged 18 to 30 in good health.

This clone was found many times. This chain connects TRBV27 to TRBJ2-1; TRBD1 matches 9 bases. Germline CDR1 is MNHEY and CDR2 is SMNVEV (reference sequence). This CDR3 region has 12 residues. The V gene end was trimmed by 8 bases and the J gene end by 6 bases; junction bases not matched to a gene: 2. The CDR3 protein is CASWGQGNEQFF. The CDR3, as DNA: TGTGCCAGCTGGGGACAGGGCAATGAGCAGTTCTTC.

The chain joins TRBV9 to TRBJ2-5, with D tentatively TRBD1 (6 bases). In germline, CDR1 is SGDLS, CDR2 YYNGEE. V was cut by 0 bases and J by 4 bases, with 10 bases left in between. This CDR3 is 14 amino acids long. CDR3: CASSVEQGGETQYF. Written as DNA, the CDR3 is TGTGCCAGCAGCGTAGAACAGGGCGGAGAGACCCAGTACTTC. Full variable domain (missing parts from reference TRBV9 and TRBJ2-5): DSGVTQTPKHLITATGQRVTLRCSPRSGDLSVYWYQQSLDQGLQFLIQYYNGEERAKGNILERFSAQQFPDLHSELNLSSLELGDSALYFCASSVEQGGETQYFGPGTRLLVL.

The genes are TRBV6-6 and TRBJ2-6, with 10 bases lining up with TRBD1. Germline-derived CDR1 and CDR2 are MNHNY and SVGAGI (reference sequence). The CDR3 is 16 amino acids. V was pared by 5 bases and J by 2 bases, with 3 bases of the junction left unmatched. The CDR3 protein is CASSKTGGAGANVLTF. CDR3 nucleotide sequence: TGTGCCAGCAGTAAGACAGGGGGCGCTGGGGCCAACGTCCTGACTTTC.

This rearrangement joins TRBV9 to TRBJ1-5; TRBD1 matches 8 bases. J was trimmed by 3 bases and V by 2 bases; bases with no gene match: 4. Germline assignment: CDR1 SGDLS and CDR2 YYNGEE. The CDR3 extends over 15 amino acids. DNA of the CDR3: TGTGCCAGCAGCGTGTCGGGACAGGCCAATCAGCCCCAGCATTTT. It encodes CASSVSGQANQPQHF.

In its sample, this clone was seen many times. The chain combines TRBV2 with TRBJ2-2; no clear D gene. The germline CDR1 and CDR2 sequences are SNHLY and FYNNEI. The CDR3 runs to 14 residues. Trimming took 4 bases from V and 6 from J, leaving 12 bases between them. CDR3 amino acids: CASSVITFSGELFF. The CDR3 nucleotides are TGTGCCAGCAGTGTCATCACTTTTTCCGGGGAGCTGTTTTTT.

The rearrangement joins TRBV30 to TRBJ1-1; possible D gene TRBD1, 5 bases. From germline, CDR1 is GTSNPN and CDR2 SVGIG (reference sequence). V was shortened by 2 bases and J by 5 bases, with 12 bases between the two germline ends. The CDR3 consists of 13 residues. CDR3 sequence: CAWSIQGRTEAFF. The CDR3 coding sequence is TGTGCCTGGAGTATCCAGGGACGGACTGAAGCTTTCTTT.

The chain is built from TRBV6-6 and TRBJ1-1; TRBD1 matches at 7 bases. The CDR3 sequence is 12 residues long. Unmatched junction bases numbered 6, after V lost 6 bases and J lost 8 bases. Germline CDR1 and CDR2: MNHNY and SVGAGI (reference sequence). The CDR3 reads CASRAGGGEAFF. CDR3 coding DNA: TGTGCCAGCAGGGCAGGGGGAGGGGAAGCTTTCTTT.

The rearrangement joins TRBV19 to TRBJ2-1; 10 nucleotides agree with TRBD1. Germline-derived CDR1 and CDR2 are LNHDA and SQIVND (reference sequence). Unmatched junction bases numbered 7, after V lost 7 bases and J lost 4 bases. The CDR3 is made up of 15 amino acids. CDR3 coding DNA: TGTGCCAGTACCGGGACAGGGGCGGCTTACAATGAGCAGTTCTTC. It codes for CASTGTGAAYNEQFF.

Comment on this clone: This same CDR3 is encoded by further DNA sequences in the sample. This sequence joins TRBV2 and TRBJ1-5; TRBD1 matches at 7 bases. V trimming: 6 bases; J trimming: 3 bases; junction bases outside the gene matches: 5. Germline CDR1 SNHLY, CDR2 FYNNEI. The CDR3 covers 14 residues. CDR3 DNA sequence: TGTGCCAGCAGCGCCGGGACAGTCAATCAGCCCCAGCATTTT. Its translation: CASSAGTVNQPQHF.

V is TRBV15 and J is TRBJ2-7; 8 bases are shared with TRBD1. V lost 0 bases and J lost 6; bases outside the gene matches: 7. Germline V lookup: CDR1 LNHNV, CDR2 YYDKDF (reference sequence). This CDR3 is built from 15 residues. The CDR3 DNA sequence: TGTGCCACCAGCAGAGACTCGGACAGGGCGGGCGAGCAGTACTTC. Protein sequence: CATSRDSDRAGEQYF.

CDR3 nucleotide sequence: TGTGCCAGCAGCTCCCTCCCAGCGACCCCCTACAATGAGCAGTTCTTC. Its translation: CASSSLPATPYNEQFF. The chain employs TRBV7-9 and TRBJ2-1; D remains unclear. The germline gives CDR1 SEHNR, CDR2 FQNEAQ (reference sequence). The germline V and J ends were trimmed by 4 bases and 2 bases, with 15 bases remaining between them. The CDR3 contains 16 residues.

This clone was observed once. The chain has TRBV5-4 and TRBJ2-5; D remains ambiguous. Germline CDR1 SGHNT, CDR2 YYREEE (reference sequence). V dropped 0 bases and J dropped 1 base, with 10 bases sitting between them. The CDR3 has 15 amino acids. This CDR3 reads CASSLEPHSQETQYF. DNA of the CDR3: TGTGCCAGCAGCTTGGAGCCGCACTCCCAAGAGACCCAGTACTTC.

This chain connects TRBV6-5 to TRBJ2-1; 7 bases fit TRBD1. After removal of 4 bases from V and 0 bases from J, the junction contained 3 bases not matched to a gene. Germline values: CDR1 MNHEY, CDR2 SVGAGI. This CDR3 is 15 amino acids long. The CDR3 coding sequence is TGTGCCAGCAGTTTGGACAGGCCCTCCTACAATGAGCAGTTCTTC. It codes for CASSLDRPSYNEQFF.

The sample holds one count of this clone. The chain links TRBV12-2 to TRBJ1-2. TRBV12-2 corresponds to a pseudogene. The CDR3 length is 17 residues. In DNA, the CDR3 is TGTGCAAGTCGCTTTATCGGAGCCAGGCCTCGCCGCTATGGCTACACCTTC. Protein sequence: CASRFIGARPRRYGYTF.

CDR3 nucleotides: TGTGCCAGCAGCACGAGACAGGAGACCTACGAGCAGTACTTC. Translation: CASSTRQETYEQYF. The chain uses TRBV5-7 and TRBJ2-7, with D tentatively TRBD1 (6 bases). TRBV5-7 carries the ORF label, with uncertain function. With 4 bases removed from V and 2 bases from J, the gap between germline ends came to 13 bases. The CDR3 spans 14 residues.

The chain carries TRBV5-1 and TRBJ1-6; D is unresolved. Per the germline V gene, CDR1 is SGHRS and CDR2 is YFSETQ. Trimming stripped 0 bases from V and 9 bases from J, with 7 bases between. This CDR3 region has 13 residues. The CDR3 nucleotides read TGCGCCAGCAGCTTGGGCAAAACTTCACCCCTCCACTTT. This sequence encodes CASSLGKTSPLHF.

The chain combines TRBV27 with TRBJ2-5; D gene uncertain. The CDR3 is 14 amino acids. V was shortened by 6 bases and J by 5 bases, with 16 bases between the two germline ends. The germline V gene encodes CDR1 MNHEY and CDR2 SMNVEV (reference sequence). This CDR3 reads CASSKLGLGETQYF. In DNA form, the CDR3 reads TGTGCCAGCAGCAAGCTAGGCCTGGGGGAGACCCAGTACTTC.

This sequence joins TRBV9 and TRBJ2-1; either TRBD1 or TRBD2 may fit D (5 bases each). Germline loops: CDR1 SGDLS, CDR2 YYNGEE. This CDR3 is built from 13 residues. Trimming took off 2 bases at V and 9 bases at J, with 12 bases between the two ends. In DNA form, the CDR3 reads TGTGCCAGCAGCGTGGGGGAAGGTTTTGAGCAGTTCTTC. Translated, it gives CASSVGEGFEQFF.

V and J are TRBV11-2 and TRBJ2-3, with 10 bases fitting TRBD2. V lost 3 bases and J lost 2; bases outside the gene matches: 5. The CDR3 is 16 amino acids. Germline loops: CDR1 SGHAT, CDR2 FQNNGV. CDR3 protein: CASSLGTSVYTDTQYF. The CDR3 nucleotides read TGTGCCAGCAGCTTGGGGACTAGCGTTTACACAGATACGCAGTATTTT.

The chain is built from TRBV27 and TRBJ2-7; TRBD1 matches 8 bases. V shed 5 bases, J shed 6 bases, and the junction held 6 bases outside the gene matches. This CDR3 region has 13 residues. Germline CDR1 MNHEY, CDR2 SMNVEV (reference sequence). The CDR3 DNA sequence: TGTGCCAGCAGTCCCCGGACAGGGTTCGAGCAGTACTTC. Residues: CASSPRTGFEQYF.

The gene calls are TRBV10-1 and TRBJ2-2; no firm D call. CDR3 length: 12 residues. V was clipped by 6 bases and J by 8 bases, with 10 bases between them. The germline V gene encodes CDR1 WNHNN and CDR2 SYGVQD (reference sequence). The CDR3, as DNA: TGCGCCAGCAGCCCCTCTAAAGGGGAGCTGTTTTTT. It translates to CASSPSKGELFF.

A word on this clone: The same CDR3 also results from other DNA sequences found in this sample. The chain couples TRBV19 to TRBJ2-5; tentatively, D is TRBD2 (5 bases). The germline V and J ends were trimmed by 3 bases and 2 bases, with 7 bases remaining between them. Per the germline V gene, CDR1 is LNHDA and CDR2 is SQIVND (reference sequence). CDR3 length: 13 amino acids. This CDR3 reads CASSIRGQETQYF. The CDR3 bases are TGTGCCAGTAGTATTCGGGGACAAGAGACCCAGTACTTC.

The V call is TRBV27, the J call TRBJ2-7; D possibly matches TRBD1 or TRBD2 (5 bases each). With 8 bases removed from V and 4 bases from J, the gap between germline ends came to 15 bases. Germline CDR1 reads MNHEY; CDR2 reads SMNVEV (reference sequence). The length of the CDR3 is 13 residues. The CDR3 protein is CASGTREKYEQYF. The CDR3 DNA reads as TGTGCCAGCGGGACCAGGGAGAAGTACGAGCAGTACTTC.

This chain uses TRBV18 with TRBJ2-2, with D possibly TRBD1 on 5 matching bases. Trimming removed 6 bases at V and 7 bases at J, with 12 bases between. The CDR3 is 13 residues long. Germline V gene lookup returns CDR1 KGHSH and CDR2 LQKENI. CDR3 sequence (DNA): TGTGCCAGCTCTCCTGCAGGGATCGGGGAGCTGTTTTTT. It is translated as CASSPAGIGELFF. The variable domain in full, with the rest retrieved from reference TRBV18 and TRBJ2-2, is NAGVMQNPRHLVRRRGQEARLRCSPMKGHSHVYWYRQLPEEGLKFMVYLQKENIIDESGMPKERFSAEFPKEGPSILRIQQVVRGDSAAYFCASSPAGIGELFFGEGSRLTVL.

This rearrangement joins TRBV2 to TRBJ2-1; maybe TRBD2 (7 bases). The V end was cut by 11 bases, the J end by 4 bases, with 15 bases between. CDR1 is SNHLY and CDR2 is FYNNEI in the germline V gene. CDR3 length equals 13 residues. In DNA, the CDR3 is TGTGCCGTACCGGGGGGACAATACAATGAGCAGTTCTTC. It encodes CAVPGGQYNEQFF.

The J gene is TRBJ2-2, the V gene TRBV5-6; 7 positions agree with TRBD1. V shed 3 bases and J 5 bases; nucleotides not matched to a gene: 10. Germline lookup yields CDR1 SGHDT and CDR2 YYEEEE. The CDR3 is 16 amino acids. CDR3 nucleotide sequence: TGTGCCAGCAGCTACTCCGGGACAGTGATTACCGGGGAGCTGTTTTTT. The encoded protein is CASSYSGTVITGELFF.

The J gene is TRBJ2-3, the V gene TRBV28; D may be TRBD2 (6 bases). The CDR3 is 17 residues long. Trimming removed 5 bases from V and 0 bases from J, with 18 bases in between. Germline values: CDR1 MDHEN, CDR2 SYDVKM. CDR3 in amino acids: CASSGGWLTDSTDTQYF. In DNA form, the CDR3 reads TGTGCCAGCAGTGGGGGGTGGTTAACCGATAGCACAGATACGCAGTATTTT.

The rearrangement joins TRBV7-2 to TRBJ2-7; D is unclear. V was cut by 5 bases and J by 1 base, with 15 bases left in between. Germline lookup yields CDR1 SGHTA and CDR2 FQGNSA. The CDR3 extends over 15 amino acids. The CDR3 region is CASSPAGLQSYEQYF. The CDR3 DNA follows: TGTGCCAGCAGCCCAGCCGGGTTGCAGTCCTACGAGCAGTACTTC.